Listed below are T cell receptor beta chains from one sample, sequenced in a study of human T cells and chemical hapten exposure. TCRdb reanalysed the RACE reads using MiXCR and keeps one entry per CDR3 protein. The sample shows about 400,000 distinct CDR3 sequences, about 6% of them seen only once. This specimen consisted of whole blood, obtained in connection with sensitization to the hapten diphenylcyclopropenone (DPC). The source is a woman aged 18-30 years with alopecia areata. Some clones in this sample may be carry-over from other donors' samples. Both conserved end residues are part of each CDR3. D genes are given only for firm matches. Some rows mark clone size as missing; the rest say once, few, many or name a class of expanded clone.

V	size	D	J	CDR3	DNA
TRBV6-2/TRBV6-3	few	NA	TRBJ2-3	CASRALWDFFSDTDTQYF	TGTGCCAGCAGAGCTCTCTGGGACTTTTTTTCTGACACAGATACGCAGTATTTT
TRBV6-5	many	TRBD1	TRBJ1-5	CASSYSRGVRAQHF	TGTGCCAGCAGTTACAGCAGGGGGGTCAGGGCCCAGCATTTT
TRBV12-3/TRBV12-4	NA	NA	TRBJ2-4	CASRGPGAKNIQYF	TGTGCCAGCAGGGGGCCCGGAGCCAAAAACATTCAGTACTTC
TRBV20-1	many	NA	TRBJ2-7	CSVRLAHSSYEQYF	TGCAGTGTGCGGCTAGCGCATAGCTCCTACGAGCAGTACTTC
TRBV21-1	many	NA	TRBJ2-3	CASSKGQGFGDTQYF	TGTGCCAGCAGCAAAGGACAGGGGTTCGGAGATACGCAGTATTTT
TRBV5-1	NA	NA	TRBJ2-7	CASSLRGPDYEQYF	TGCGCCAGCAGCTTGCGGGGGCCAGACTACGAGCAGTACTTC
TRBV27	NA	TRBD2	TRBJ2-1	CASSLGTNSYNEQFF	TGTGCCAGCAGTTTAGGGACTAACTCCTACAATGAGCAGTTCTTC
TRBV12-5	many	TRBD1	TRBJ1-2	CASGRGPYGYTF	TGTGCTAGTGGCAGGGGGCCCTATGGCTACACCTTC
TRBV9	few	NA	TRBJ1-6	CASSVFDGDLNSPLHF	TGTGCCAGCAGCGTATTCGACGGGGACCTCAATTCACCCCTCCACTTT
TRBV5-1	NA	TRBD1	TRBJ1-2	CASSLGRGSDGYTF	TGCGCCAGCAGCTTGGGCAGGGGGTCAGATGGCTACACCTTC
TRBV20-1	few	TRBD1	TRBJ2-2	CSAILSTTTGTNTGELFF	TGCAGTGCCATACTTTCCACCACGACAGGGACGAACACCGGGGAGCTGTTTTTT
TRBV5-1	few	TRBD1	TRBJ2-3	CASSSLPKGAPDTQYF	TGCGCCAGCAGCTCGCTCCCAAAGGGGGCCCCAGATACGCAGTATTTT
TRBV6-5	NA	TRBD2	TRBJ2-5	CASRKRTSGVEETQYF	TGTGCCAGCCGTAAGAGAACTAGCGGGGTGGAAGAGACCCAGTACTTC
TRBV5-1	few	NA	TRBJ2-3	CASSLLDQRTDTQYF	TGCGCCAGCAGCTTACTAGATCAGCGCACAGATACGCAGTATTTT
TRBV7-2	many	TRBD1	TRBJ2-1	CASSLDKRDRIYNEQFF	TGTGCCAGCAGCTTAGACAAACGGGACAGGATCTACAATGAGCAGTTCTTC
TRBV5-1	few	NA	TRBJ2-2	CASTHTGELFF	TGCGCCAGTACCCACACCGGGGAGCTGTTTTTT
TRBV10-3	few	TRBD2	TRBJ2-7	CAISESSGGFYEQYF	TGTGCCATCAGTGAGTCAAGCGGGGGGTTCTACGAGCAGTACTTC
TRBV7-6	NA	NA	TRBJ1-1	CASSLTELMNTEAFF	TGTGCCAGCAGCTTAACAGAGTTGATGAACACTGAAGCTTTCTTT
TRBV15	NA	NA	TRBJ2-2	CATSRDYRRDHTGELFF	TGTGCCACCAGCAGAGATTATAGGAGGGATCACACCGGGGAGCTGTTTTTT
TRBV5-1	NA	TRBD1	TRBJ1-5	CASSLATGGNQPQHF	TGCGCCAGCAGCTTGGCCACAGGGGGCAATCAGCCCCAGCATTTT
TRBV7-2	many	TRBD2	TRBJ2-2	CASSTGLGNTGELFF	TGTGCCAGCAGCACGGGACTAGGGAACACCGGGGAGCTGTTTTTT
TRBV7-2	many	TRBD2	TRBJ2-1	CASSSASGALNEQFF	TGTGCCAGCAGCTCCGCTAGCGGGGCTCTCAATGAGCAGTTCTTC
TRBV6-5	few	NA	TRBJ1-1	CASRDTGMNTEAFF	TGTGCCAGCAGAGACACAGGTATGAACACTGAAGCTTTCTTT
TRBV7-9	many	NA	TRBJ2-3	CASSLSNTGEDTQYF	TGTGCCAGCAGCTTATCAAACACGGGGGAAGATACGCAGTATTTT
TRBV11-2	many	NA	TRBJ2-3	CASSKQGTSTDTQYF	TGTGCCAGCAGCAAACAGGGGACTAGCACAGATACGCAGTATTTT
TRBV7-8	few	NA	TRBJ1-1	CASSLVQGAFRTEAFF	TGTGCCAGCAGCTTAGTTCAGGGTGCTTTTCGCACTGAAGCTTTCTTT
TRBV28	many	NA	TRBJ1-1	CASSFESPAFF	TGTGCCAGCAGTTTTGAGTCCCCCGCTTTCTTT
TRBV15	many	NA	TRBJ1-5	CATSSRDPTVGQPQHF	TGTGCCACCAGCAGCCGGGACCCGACGGTGGGACAGCCCCAGCATTTT
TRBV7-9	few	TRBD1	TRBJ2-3	CASSKWDRSDTQYF	TGTGCCAGCAGCAAATGGGACAGATCGGATACGCAGTATTTT
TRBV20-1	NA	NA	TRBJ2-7	CSVLESYEQYF	TGCAGTGTGCTGGAGTCCTACGAGCAGTACTTC
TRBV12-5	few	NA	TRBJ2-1	CASGLPYSVEQFF	TGTGCTAGTGGTTTGCCTTATTCGGTTGAGCAGTTCTTC
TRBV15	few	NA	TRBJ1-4	CATSRVYGEKLFF	TGTGCCACCAGCAGGGTCTACGGTGAAAAACTGTTTTTT
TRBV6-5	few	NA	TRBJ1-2	CASSYSPRGGYTF	TGTGCCAGCAGTTACTCCCCACGGGGTGGCTACACCTTC
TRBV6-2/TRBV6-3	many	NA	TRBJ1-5	CASSPLGAKGRMEQPQHF	TGTGCCAGCAGCCCGCTTGGGGCGAAGGGACGGATGGAGCAGCCCCAGCATTTT
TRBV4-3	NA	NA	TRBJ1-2	CASSQERLSPSYGYTF	TGCGCCAGCAGCCAAGAACGCCTAAGTCCCTCCTATGGCTACACCTTC
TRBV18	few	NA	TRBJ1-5	CASSRTVGIDQPQHF	TGTGCCAGCTCACGGACAGTCGGAATCGATCAGCCCCAGCATTTT
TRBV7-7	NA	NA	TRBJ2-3	CASSRDHTDTQYF	TGTGCTAGCAGCCGCGACCACACAGATACGCAGTATTTT
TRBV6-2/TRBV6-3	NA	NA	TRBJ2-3	CASSYSKWRGSHTDTQYF	TGTGCCAGCAGTTACTCGAAATGGAGGGGATCGCACACAGATACGCAGTATTTT
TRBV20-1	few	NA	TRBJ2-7	CSARAVSYEQYF	TGCAGTGCTAGAGCCGTCTCCTACGAGCAGTACTTC
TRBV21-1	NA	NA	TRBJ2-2	CASSKAEIFKNTGELFF	TGTGCCAGCAGCAAAGCGGAGATTTTCAAGAACACCGGGGAGCTGTTTTTT
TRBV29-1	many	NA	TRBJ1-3	CSVEKGTDGNTIYF	TGCAGCGTTGAGAAGGGGACGGATGGAAACACCATATATTTT
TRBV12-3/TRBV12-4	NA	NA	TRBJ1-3	CASSEQSFAGNTIYF	TGTGCCAGCAGTGAACAGTCCTTCGCTGGAAACACCATATATTTT
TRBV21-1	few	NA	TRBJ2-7	CASSVEQVPQYF	TGTGCCAGCAGCGTCGAACAGGTGCCCCAGTACTTC
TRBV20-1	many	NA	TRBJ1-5	CSARGSVRNQPQHF	TGCAGTGCTAGAGGGTCAGTGCGCAATCAGCCCCAGCATTTT
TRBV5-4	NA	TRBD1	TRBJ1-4	CASSPGGTEKLFF	TGTGCCAGCAGCCCAGGGGGGACTGAAAAACTGTTTTTT
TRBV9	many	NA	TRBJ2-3	CASSEGVTTGTDTQYF	TGTGCCAGCAGCGAGGGTGTCACCACTGGCACAGATACGCAGTATTTT